The rows below give T cell receptor beta chains drawn from one sample of a study of regulatory T cells in long-lasting Graves disease. Each CDR3 protein gets one entry after TCRdb re-called the multiplex PCR reads with MiXCR. Seen here are 400,000 to 500,000 distinct CDR3 sequences, 15% observed once, and the top ten hold over 7%. This sample also appeared in a second study, on T cells in Graves' hyperthyroidism and ophthalmopathy.

The sample was peripheral blood mononuclear cells (PBMCs), taken at new diagnosis, from a patient treated with antithyroid drugs. The receptor set was obtained from a woman between 40 and 50 years old with Graves disease. The CDR3 runs from the conserved cysteine through the conserved F or W. A D gene is named only where the DNA matches it firmly. Size is stated for part of the rows, as once, few or many counts, or as a class when the clone is expanded.

j_call clone_size v_call d_call cdr3_aa cdr3_nt
TRBJ1-3 many TRBV6-5 NA CASSSTDSGNTIYF TGTGCCAGCAGTTCGACGGATTCTGGAAACACCATATATTTT
TRBJ2-1 many TRBV12-3/TRBV12-4 NA CASRIGDNEQFF TGTGCCAGCAGAATCGGGGACAATGAGCAGTTCTTC
TRBJ2-6 many TRBV7-9 NA CASSLVGGGANVLTF TGTGCCAGCAGCTTAGTGGGAGGTGGGGCCAACGTCCTGACTTTC
TRBJ2-1 NA TRBV7-9 TRBD2 CASSLTGGASEQLF TGTGCCAGCAGCTTAACGGGGGGGGCGAGCGAGCAGCTCTTC
TRBJ1-3 few TRBV4-1 TRBD1 CASSQVQGEDTIYF TGCGCCAGCAGCCAAGTTCAGGGGGAAGACACCATATATTTT
TRBJ2-5 NA TRBV15 NA CASQGWGLQETQYF TGTGCCAGCCAAGGCTGGGGGCTCCAAGAGACCCAGTACTTC
TRBJ2-1 many TRBV7-2 TRBD2 CASSSGTSEYNEQFF TGTGCCAGCAGCTCGGGGACTAGCGAGTACAATGAGCAGTTCTTC
TRBJ2-5 many TRBV5-4 TRBD1 CASSLPQGAQETQYF TGTGCCAGCAGCTTGCCACAGGGGGCTCAAGAGACCCAGTACTTC
TRBJ2-1 many TRBV29-1 NA CSVESGYNEQFF TGCAGCGTTGAATCTGGGTACAATGAGCAGTTCTTC
TRBJ2-1 many TRBV6-2/TRBV6-3 NA CASSYSIRGSSYNEQFF TGTGCCAGCAGTTACTCGATAAGGGGAAGCTCCTACAATGAGCAGTTCTTC
TRBJ2-1 few TRBV6-2/TRBV6-3 NA CASSYPGVAYNEQFF TGTGCCAGCAGTTACCCAGGGGTAGCCTACAATGAGCAGTTCTTC
TRBJ2-1 NA TRBV7-2 TRBD1 CASSPYRGNEQFF TGTGCCAGCAGCCCGTACAGGGGAAATGAGCAGTTCTTC
TRBJ2-7 NA TRBV5-6 NA CASSLNEGGEQYF TGTGCCAGCAGCCTCAATGAGGGTGGCGAGCAGTACTTC
TRBJ1-1 many TRBV6-5 NA CASSYSEGRAFF TGTGCCAGCAGTTACTCTGAGGGGAGAGCTTTCTTT
TRBJ2-1 many TRBV18 NA CASSPTRGMSYNEQFF TGTGCCAGCTCACCAACACGCGGGATGTCCTACAATGAGCAGTTCTTC
TRBJ2-3 many TRBV6-5 TRBD2 CASSSRTSGTTDTQYF TGTGCCAGCAGTTCCAGGACTAGCGGAACGACAGATACGCAGTATTTT
TRBJ2-7 NA TRBV5-6 NA CASSLGMGVYEQYF TGTGCCAGCAGCCTAGGTATGGGGGTATACGAGCAGTACTTC
TRBJ1-6 many TRBV20-1 NA CSALKTGDNSPLHF TGCAGTGCTCTTAAGACAGGCGATAATTCACCCCTCCACTTT
TRBJ2-2 few TRBV10-1 NA CASRAAGNTGELFF TGCGCCAGCAGAGCCGCGGGGAACACCGGGGAGCTGTTTTTT
TRBJ1-6 few TRBV20-1 TRBD1 CSARDSRGRVGSYNSPLHF TGCAGTGCTAGAGATAGCAGGGGGCGAGTAGGCTCCTATAATTCACCCCTCCACTTT
TRBJ2-5 many TRBV27 TRBD1 CASSPIAAGQGGETQYF TGTGCCAGCAGTCCTATCGCGGCGGGACAGGGTGGAGAGACCCAGTACTTC
TRBJ1-1 many TRBV28 NA CASSFQSWTVMNTEAFF TGTGCCAGCAGTTTCCAATCGTGGACAGTCATGAACACTGAAGCTTTCTTT
TRBJ1-5 NA TRBV19 NA CASSILQVWQPQHF TGTGCCAGTAGTATATTACAGGTTTGGCAGCCCCAGCATTTT
TRBJ2-1 NA TRBV6-2/TRBV6-3 TRBD2 CASSYITPPPAGEYNEQFF TGTGCCAGCAGTTACATCACGCCCCCCCCAGCGGGGGAATACAATGAGCAGTTCTTC
TRBJ1-2 NA TRBV9 NA CASSANDYGYTF TGTGCCAGCAGCGCGAACGACTATGGCTACACCTTC
TRBJ2-1 many TRBV2 TRBD2 CASSTRLAGDFDEQFF TGTGCCAGCAGCACCAGACTAGCGGGAGATTTCGATGAGCAGTTCTTC
TRBJ2-1 many TRBV12-5 NA CASGPTRVGPYNEQFF TGTGCTAGTGGCCCCACTAGGGTGGGCCCCTACAATGAGCAGTTCTTC
TRBJ1-3 many TRBV11-2 NA CASSLRSGQRTGNTIYF TGTGCCAGCAGCTTAAGATCCGGACAGAGGACTGGAAACACCATATATTTT